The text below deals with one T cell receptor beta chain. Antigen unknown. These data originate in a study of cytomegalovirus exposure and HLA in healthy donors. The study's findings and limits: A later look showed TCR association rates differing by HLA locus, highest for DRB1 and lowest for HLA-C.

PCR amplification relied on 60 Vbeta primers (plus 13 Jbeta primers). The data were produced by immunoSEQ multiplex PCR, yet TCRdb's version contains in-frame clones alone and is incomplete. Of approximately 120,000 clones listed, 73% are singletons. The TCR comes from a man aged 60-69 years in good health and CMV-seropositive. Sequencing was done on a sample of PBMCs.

CDR3 residues: CASSEDRLAWSGANVLTF. CDR3 nucleotides: TGTGCCAGCAGTGAAGACCGCCTGGCCTGGTCTGGGGCCAACGTCCTGACTTTC. The chain joins TRBV2 to TRBJ2-6; unclear D gene. Trimming removed 1 base from V and 1 base from J, with 14 bases in between. The CDR3 is 18 amino acids. Germline assignment: CDR1 SNHLY and CDR2 FYNNEI.